These 16 T cell receptor beta chains were sequenced from one sample in a study of blood T cell repertoires in COVID-19. Sequenced by immunoSEQ multiplex PCR; TCRdb stores in-frame clones only, minus some. Here the sample spans about 330,000 clones, more than 70% being singletons. The specimen sequenced was peripheral blood. These receptors originate from a man aged 18 to 30 who had recovered from COVID-19.

This chain links TRBV7-9 with TRBJ1-4; 7 nucleotides match TRBD1. This CDR3 region has 14 residues. Germline trimming cut 5 bases from V and 3 bases from J; bases unmatched to any gene: 3. The germline CDR1 and CDR2 sequences are SEHNR and FQNEAQ (reference sequence). The CDR3, as DNA: TGTGCCAGCAGCCGGACAGGACCTAATGAAAAACTGTTTTTT. This sequence encodes CASSRTGPNEKLFF.

Regarding this clone: A clone one base away is much larger, so this may be a read error. V usage is TRBV7-2 and J usage is TRBJ2-7; 7 bases map to TRBD1. The germline V gene has CDR1 SGHTA and CDR2 FQGNSA. CDR3 length equals 13 residues. V dropped 4 bases and J dropped 2; count of bases not matched to a gene: 2. The CDR3 spells CASSWDRAYEQYF. The CDR3 region has the DNA TGTGCCAGCAGCTGGGACAGAGCCTACGAGCAGTACTTC.

This clone has only a few counts. The chain has TRBV4-2 and TRBJ1-2; the D gene is possibly TRBD1 (5 bases). The CDR3 is 14 amino acids. Germline V CDR1 and CDR2: LGHNA, YNFKEQ. With 0 bases removed from V and 7 bases from J, the gap between germline ends came to 12 bases. The CDR3 is CASSQDQGEFGYTF. CDR3 nucleotides: TGTGCCAGCAGCCAAGATCAGGGCGAGTTTGGCTACACCTTC.

This sequence joins TRBV4-1 and TRBJ2-3; possible D gene TRBD1, 6 bases. Germline loops: CDR1 MGHRA, CDR2 YSYEKL. CDR3 length: 16 amino acids. V lost 2 bases and J 5 bases, leaving 17 bases between the germline ends. The CDR3 nucleotides read TGCGCCAGCAGCCAACAACTGACAGGTTGGTTAGATACGCAGTATTTT. Its protein is CASSQQLTGWLDTQYF.

The chain joins TRBV19 to TRBJ1-5; 7 positions agree with TRBD1. From germline, CDR1 is LNHDA and CDR2 SQIVND (reference sequence). J lost 7 bases, V lost 3 bases, and 12 bases had no gene match. The CDR3 totals 16 residues. The CDR3 reads CASSMRRGQISQPQHF. The CDR3 coding sequence is TGTGCCAGTAGTATGAGGAGGGGGCAAATAAGCCAGCCCCAGCATTTT.

The V and J genes are TRBV18 and TRBJ1-5; 7 bases match TRBD1. The CDR3 runs 17 residues. V shed 5 bases and J 4 bases; nucleotides not matched to a gene: 14. Germline values: CDR1 KGHSH, CDR2 LQKENI. The CDR3, as DNA: TGTGCCAGCTCATACCTATCGACAGGGATATCGAATCAGCCCCAGCATTTT. As protein: CASSYLSTGISNQPQHF.

The gene calls are TRBV5-6 and TRBJ2-1, with D perhaps matching TRBD2 (6 bases). V lost 3 bases and J lost 4, with 14 bases in between. The CDR3 is 15 amino acids. Germline loops: CDR1 SGHDT, CDR2 YYEEEE. CDR3 DNA: TGTGCCAGCAGCTGGGTAGCGGCCTATTACAATGAGCAGTTCTTC. As protein: CASSWVAAYYNEQFF.

The rearrangement links TRBV5-1 to TRBJ1-5; TRBD1 agrees at 8 bases. V lost 4 bases and J lost 4; bases outside the gene matches: 7. Germline lookup yields CDR1 SGHRS and CDR2 YFSETQ. This CDR3 is 15 amino acids long. The CDR3 here is CASSNDRGLNQPQHF. The CDR3 DNA is TGCGCCAGCAGCAACGACAGGGGCCTGAATCAGCCCCAGCATTTT.

CDR3 coding DNA: TGCGCCAGCAGCTTGACGGGGGTGACCGGGGAGCTGTTTTTT. Its translation: CASSLTGVTGELFF. This rearrangement joins TRBV5-1 to TRBJ2-2, with D tentatively TRBD2 (6 bases). Germline CDR1 reads SGHRS; CDR2 reads YFSETQ. The length of the CDR3 is 14 residues. V lost 1 base and J lost 5, with 9 bases in between.

The rearrangement uses TRBV7-7 and TRBJ2-1, with D possibly TRBD2 on 6 matching bases. There are 15 residues in the CDR3. Germline CDR1 SSHAT, CDR2 FNYEAQ (reference sequence). Trimming cost V 1 base and J 6 bases, with 13 bases left between them. CDR3 nucleotide sequence: TGTGCCAGCAGCTTAGGGGGGACTGTCCCCAATGAGCAGTTCTTC. It specifies CASSLGGTVPNEQFF.

This chain joins TRBV7-9 and TRBJ1-2; tentative D call: TRBD1 (6 bases). V was pared by 5 bases and J by 4 bases, with 14 bases between. The CDR3 consists of 14 residues. In germline, CDR1 is SEHNR, CDR2 FQNEAQ (reference sequence). The CDR3 loop reads CASSVAGEGYGYTF. The CDR3 bases are TGTGCCAGCAGCGTGGCAGGGGAAGGCTATGGCTACACCTTC.

The chain uses TRBV6-2 or TRBV6-3 and TRBJ2-3; D is unclear. Trimming took 6 bases from V and 5 from J, leaving 18 bases between them. The CDR3 is 15 amino acids. The germline gives CDR1 MNHEY, CDR2 SVGEGT. The CDR3 loop is CASSRASLLGDTQYF. CDR3 DNA sequence: TGTGCCAGCAGCCGGGCCTCTCTACTGGGAGATACGCAGTATTTT.

The V gene is TRBV2, the J gene TRBJ2-1; 12 nucleotides match TRBD2. The CDR3 is 17 amino acids. CDR1 and CDR2 from the germline V gene are SNHLY and FYNNEI. The V segment lost 1 base and the J segment 6 bases; nucleotides outside the gene matches: 7. CDR3: CASSEERPSGGVNEQFF. The CDR3 nucleotides are TGTGCCAGCAGTGAAGAACGACCTAGCGGGGGGGTCAATGAGCAGTTCTTC.

About this clone: The junction departs from germline at one end; a sequencing error may be responsible. This chain connects TRBV27 to TRBJ2-7; 10 nucleotides align to TRBD2. Per germline, CDR1 MNHEY and CDR2 SMNVEV (reference sequence). The CDR3 length is 17 residues. The CDR3 sequence is CASSPSSGRAHSSEQYF. Written as DNA, the CDR3 is TGTGCCAGCAGTCCCTCCAGCGGGAGGGCCCATTCCTCCGAGCAGTACTTC.

This clone was recorded only once. The chain joins TRBV3-1 (or the pseudogene TRBV3-2) to TRBJ2-3; weak D call: TRBD2 (5 bases). The CDR3 runs 13 residues. Between the trimmed V and J ends, which lost 6 bases and 4 bases, there was a span of 11 bases. Germline-derived CDR1 and CDR2 are LGHDT and YNNKEL (reference sequence). The CDR3 nucleotides read TGTGCCAGCAGTCAGCCCGGGGCAGATACGCAGTATTTT. Encoded protein: CASSQPGADTQYF.

The chain is built from TRBV12-3 or TRBV12-4 and TRBJ2-5; 7 bases fit TRBD1. This CDR3 is 13 amino acids long. With 5 bases clipped from V and 7 bases from J, the junction kept 7 bases outside the gene matches. This CDR3 is CASSIRGPGTQYF. The DNA for the CDR3 is TGTGCCAGCAGTATAAGGGGGCCTGGGACCCAGTACTTC.